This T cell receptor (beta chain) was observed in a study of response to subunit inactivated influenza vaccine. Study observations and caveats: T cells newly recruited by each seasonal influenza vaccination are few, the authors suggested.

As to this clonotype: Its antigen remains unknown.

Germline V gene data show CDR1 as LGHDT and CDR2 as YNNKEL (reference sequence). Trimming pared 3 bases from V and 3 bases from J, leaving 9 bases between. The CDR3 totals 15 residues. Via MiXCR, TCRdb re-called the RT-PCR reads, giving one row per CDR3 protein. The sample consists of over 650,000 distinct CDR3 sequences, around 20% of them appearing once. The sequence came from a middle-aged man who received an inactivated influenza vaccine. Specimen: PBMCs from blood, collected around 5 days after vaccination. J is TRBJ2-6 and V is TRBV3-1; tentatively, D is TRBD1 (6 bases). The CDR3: CASSHQGSGANVLTF. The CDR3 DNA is TGTGCCAGCAGCCACCAGGGGAGTGGGGCCAACGTCCTGACTTTC.